The sample holds many counts of the clone carrying this T cell receptor (beta chain). Its matching antigen is unknown. The authors prepared the TCRbeta library with unique molecular identifiers. One entry per CDR3 protein results from TCRdb running MiXCR on the PCR reads. This table holds 200,000 to 250,000 distinct CDR3 sequences, roughly 8.2% found once. Per the germline V gene, CDR1 is DFQATT and CDR2 is SNEGSKA (reference sequence). The CDR3 totals 15 residues. Trimming took off 0 bases at V and 3 bases at J, with 15 bases between the two ends. The record originates from a study of T-cell reconstitution after alpha-beta-depleted transplantation in children. Findings of the study overall: Several patients had high TCRbeta diversity at day 60; it came from surviving recipient T cells and thymic progenitors. It was reported that alpha-beta T cells came from several hundred expanded graft clones (about two months after transplant). Most T-cell counts and diversity one year after the transplant came from T cells that were newly produced.

The source of this sequence is a male patient between 5 and 17 years old who had a stem cell transplant for acute lymphoblastic leukemia, so the T cells may come from the graft donor. The J gene is TRBJ2-7, the V gene TRBV20-1, with D perhaps TRBD1 (6 bases). This specimen consisted of PBMCs, mostly from graft donor cells, obtained 180 days after TCRalphabeta/CD19-depleted stem cell transplant. CDR3 region: CSARDPDRAYYEQYF. Written as DNA, the CDR3 is TGCAGTGCTAGAGATCCGGACAGAGCATACTACGAGCAGTACTTC.